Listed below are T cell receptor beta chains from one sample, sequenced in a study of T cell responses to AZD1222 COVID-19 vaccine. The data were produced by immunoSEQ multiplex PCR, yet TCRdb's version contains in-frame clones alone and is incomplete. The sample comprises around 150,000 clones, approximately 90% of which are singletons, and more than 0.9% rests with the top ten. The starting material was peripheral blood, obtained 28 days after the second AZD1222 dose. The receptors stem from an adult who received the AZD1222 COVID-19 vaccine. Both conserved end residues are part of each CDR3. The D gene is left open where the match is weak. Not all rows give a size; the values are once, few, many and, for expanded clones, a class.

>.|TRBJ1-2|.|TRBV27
TGTGCCAGCAGTCCCATATCCCCCGGTAACTATGGCTACACCTTC
CASSPISPGNYGYTF
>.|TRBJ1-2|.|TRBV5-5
TGTGCCAGCAGCCAGGGTTCTCACTATGGCTACACCTTC
CASSQGSHYGYTF
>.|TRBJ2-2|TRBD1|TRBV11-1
TGTGCCAGCAGCACGAGGGACAGGGATGAGACCGGGGAGCTGTTTTTT
CASSTRDRDETGELFF
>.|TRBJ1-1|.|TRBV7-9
TGTGCCAGCAGCTTAGCATCAGGGCTGGGCACTGAAGCTTTCTTT
CASSLASGLGTEAFF
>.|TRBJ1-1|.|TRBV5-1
TGCGCCAGCGCCGACAGGTCTGTAAACACTGAAGCTTTCTTT
CASADRSVNTEAFF
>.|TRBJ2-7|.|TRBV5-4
TGTGCCAGCAGCGCGCCCGGGACTCCCTCCGAGCAGTACTTC
CASSAPGTPSEQYF
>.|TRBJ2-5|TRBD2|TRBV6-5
TGTGCCAGCAGATCCTCGACTAGCGGACAGACCCAGTACTTC
CASRSSTSGQTQYF
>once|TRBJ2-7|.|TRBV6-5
TGTGCCAGCAGTTACCTGGACGGAGCCTACGAGCAGTACTTC
CASSYLDGAYEQYF
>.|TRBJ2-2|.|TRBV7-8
TGTGCCAGCAGTCAAACCGGCGTGAACACCGGGGAGCTGTTTTTT
CASSQTGVNTGELFF
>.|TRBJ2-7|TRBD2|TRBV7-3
TGTGCCAGCAGCTTAAGCGGGGGGCGAGGCGAGCAGTACTTC
CASSLSGGRGEQYF
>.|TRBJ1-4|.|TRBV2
TGTGCCAGCAGAGACCCCCGGGGGCAGCTAAATGAAAAACTGTTTTTT
CASRDPRGQLNEKLFF
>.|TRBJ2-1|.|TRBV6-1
TGTGCCAGCAGTGAAGTTGTAGGGATGGCCTCCTACAATGAGCAGTTCTTC
CASSEVVGMASYNEQFF
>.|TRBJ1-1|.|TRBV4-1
TGCGCCAGCAGCCAAGAGACAGCCCTGAACACTGAAGCTTTCTTT
CASSQETALNTEAFF
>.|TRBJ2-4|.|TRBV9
TGTGCCAGCAGCCCGCTATACAGGGAACCCAAAAACATTCAGTACTTC
CASSPLYREPKNIQYF
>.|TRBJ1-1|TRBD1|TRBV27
TGTGCCAGCAGCGGACAGGGGTTGAACACTGAAGCTTTCTTT
CASSGQGLNTEAFF
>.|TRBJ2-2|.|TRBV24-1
TGTGCCACCAGTGATCCGGGGTACACCGGGGAGCTGTTTTTT
CATSDPGYTGELFF
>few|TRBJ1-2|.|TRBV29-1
TGCAGCGTTGAGGAGGGGGGTAACTATGGCTACACCTTC
CSVEEGGNYGYTF
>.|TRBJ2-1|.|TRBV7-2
TGTGCCAGCAGCTTACTTGGGTACGGGCAGACTGAGCAGTTCTTC
CASSLLGYGQTEQFF
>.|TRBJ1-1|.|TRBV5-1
TGCGCCAGCAGCTTGCAGACCCCAACAGGCGGGGCTGAAGCTTTCTTT
CASSLQTPTGGAEAFF
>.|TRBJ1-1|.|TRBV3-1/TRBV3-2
TGTGCCAGCAGCCAAGATACCAGCACTGAAGCTTTCTTT
CASSQDTSTEAFF
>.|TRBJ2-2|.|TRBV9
TGTGCCAGCAGGGAGAGAGGCGGGGCCAACACCGGGGAGCTGTTTTTT
CASRERGGANTGELFF
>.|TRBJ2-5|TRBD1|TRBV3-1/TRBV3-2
TGTGCCAGCAGCCAAGAGGCAAAGGGGGCCGGGGAGACCCAGTACTTC
CASSQEAKGAGETQYF
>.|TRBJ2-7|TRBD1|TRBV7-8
TGTGCCAGCAGCTTTTCCGGGACAGGGGGAAGGTCCTACGAGCAGTACTTC
CASSFSGTGGRSYEQYF
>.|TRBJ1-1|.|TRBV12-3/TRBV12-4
TGTGCCAGCAGTTTTTTGCAGAACACTGAAGCTTTCTTT
CASSFLQNTEAFF
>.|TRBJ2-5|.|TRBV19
TGTGCCAGTAGTGGGACACTCCAAGAGACCCAGTACTTC
CASSGTLQETQYF
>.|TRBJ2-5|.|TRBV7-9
TGTGCCAGCAGCTTAAATACCCAACCAGGAGAGACCCAGTACTTC
CASSLNTQPGETQYF
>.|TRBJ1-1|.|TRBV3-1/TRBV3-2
TGTGCCAGCAGCCAAATAGGGTACGCTGAAGCTTTCTTT
CASSQIGYAEAFF
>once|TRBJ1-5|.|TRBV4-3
TGCGCCAGCAGCCAAGGGGCCGTGGCAGCTCATAGCAATCAGCCCCAGCATTTT
CASSQGAVAAHSNQPQHF
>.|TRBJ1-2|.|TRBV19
TGTGCCAGTAGTAACCTAGACACGAGAAAGGGCTACACCTTC
CASSNLDTRKGYTF
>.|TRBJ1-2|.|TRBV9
TGTGCCAGCAGCGTAGAGGGAGGGGTGGGCTATGGCTACACCTTC
CASSVEGGVGYGYTF
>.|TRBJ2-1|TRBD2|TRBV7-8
TGTGCCAGCAGCTTAGATGGGACTAGCGGGTACAATGAGCAGTTCTTC
CASSLDGTSGYNEQFF
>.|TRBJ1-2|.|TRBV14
TGTGCCAGCAGCCAAGCCCCGATATTAGATGGCTACACCTTC
CASSQAPILDGYTF
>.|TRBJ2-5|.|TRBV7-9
TGTGCCAGCAGCTTCTTACAGGTCCATCAGTACTTC
CASSFLQVHQYF
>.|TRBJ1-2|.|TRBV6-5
TGTGCCAGCACCCTCAGCCCGACAATGAACTATGGCTACACCTTC
CASTLSPTMNYGYTF
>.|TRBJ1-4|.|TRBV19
TGTGCCAGTAGTATCGGGGCGGGTGGCGAAAAACTGTTTTTT
CASSIGAGGEKLFF
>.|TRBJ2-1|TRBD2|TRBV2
TGTGCCAGCAGTGGACTAGCCTATGAGCAGTTCTTC
CASSGLAYEQFF
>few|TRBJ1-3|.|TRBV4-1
TGCGCCACACGACAGACCTTCTCTGGAAACACCATATATTTT
CATRQTFSGNTIYF
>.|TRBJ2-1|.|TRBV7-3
TGTGCCAGCAGCTTAACCCTTTATAGTGAGCAGTTCTTC
CASSLTLYSEQFF
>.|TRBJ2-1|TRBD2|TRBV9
TGTGCCAGCAGCGGTAGCGGGAGTAGGGATGAGCAGTTCTTC
CASSGSGSRDEQFF
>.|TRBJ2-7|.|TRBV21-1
TGTGCCAGCAGCAAAGAAGGGAAGGCCCTTTTTTCCGAGCAGTACTTC
CASSKEGKALFSEQYF
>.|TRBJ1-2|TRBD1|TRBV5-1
TGCGCCAGCAGCCCGGACAGGGGGTTCAACTATGGCTACACCTTC
CASSPDRGFNYGYTF
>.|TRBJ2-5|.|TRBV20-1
TGCAGTGCTAGTCCTGAAGAGACCCAGTACTTC
CSASPEETQYF
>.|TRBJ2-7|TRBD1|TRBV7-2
TGTGCCAGCAGCTTAGTTTGGGACAGGGCTTACGAGCAGTACTTC
CASSLVWDRAYEQYF
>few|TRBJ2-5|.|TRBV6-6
TGTGCCAGCAGTTACACCACGGGTCCCCTAGAGACCCAGTACTTC
CASSYTTGPLETQYF
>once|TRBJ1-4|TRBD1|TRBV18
TGTGCCAGCTCACCAGCACAGGGGGCTAATGAAAAACTGTTTTTT
CASSPAQGANEKLFF
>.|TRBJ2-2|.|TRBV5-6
TGTGCCAGCAGCTTTGGGGACGGGGAGCTGTTTTTT
CASSFGDGELFF
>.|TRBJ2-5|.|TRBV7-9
TGTGCCAGCAGCTCAAACGCCGGGACCGTAAAAGAGACCCAGTACTTC
CASSSNAGTVKETQYF
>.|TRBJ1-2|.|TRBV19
TGTGCCAGTAGTATAGGGGTGGATTGGAAGGAACACTATGGCTACACCTTC
CASSIGVDWKEHYGYTF
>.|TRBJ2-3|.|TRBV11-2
TGTGCCAGCAGCGACAAGTCCGACAGAGGGGGGTCGGATACGCAGTATTTT
CASSDKSDRGGSDTQYF
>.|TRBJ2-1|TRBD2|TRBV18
TGTGCCAGCTCACGACTGGGACTAGCGGATGAGCAGTTCTTC
CASSRLGLADEQFF
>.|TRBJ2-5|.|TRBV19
TGTGCCAGTAGTATGTCCCCTCTGCGAAGCGGGCGGTACCAAGAGACCCAGTACTTC
CASSMSPLRSGRYQETQYF
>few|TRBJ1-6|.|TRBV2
TGTGCCAGCACTGAACCTCCGAGGGAGGGGAATTCACCCCTCCACTTT
CASTEPPREGNSPLHF
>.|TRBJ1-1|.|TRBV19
TGTGCCAGTAGAGACGTGGGGCGTGGCACTGAAGCTTTCTTT
CASRDVGRGTEAFF
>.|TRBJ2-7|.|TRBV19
TGTGCCAGTAGTACGGCCAGTGAACCCCTCTACGAGCAGTACTTC
CASSTASEPLYEQYF
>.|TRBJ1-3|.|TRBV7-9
TGTGCCAGCAGATTAAATCCCGGCGCTGGAAACACCATATATTTT
CASRLNPGAGNTIYF
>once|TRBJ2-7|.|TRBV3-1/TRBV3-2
TGTGCCAGCAGCCAACCGGGGGACTTTGACTACGAGCAGTACTTC
CASSQPGDFDYEQYF
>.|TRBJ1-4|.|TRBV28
TGTGCCAGCAGTCCGTCAGGGAGAACGGGTGAAAAACTGTTTTTT
CASSPSGRTGEKLFF
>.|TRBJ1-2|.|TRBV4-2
TGTGCCAGCAGCCAAGCCGGGACCAACTATGGCTACACCTTC
CASSQAGTNYGYTF
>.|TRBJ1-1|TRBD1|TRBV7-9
TGTGCCAGCTCCCGGGACAGGGGGACTGAAGCTTTCTTT
CASSRDRGTEAFF